The clone carrying this T cell receptor (beta chain) was counted a few times. The data stem from a study of T cell responses to AZD1222 COVID-19 vaccine. Sequenced by immunoSEQ multiplex PCR; TCRdb stores in-frame clones only, minus some. The sample has about 110,000 clones; about 90% are singletons. The germline V gene has CDR1 LGHDT and CDR2 YNNKEL (reference sequence). V lost 3 bases and J lost 8, with 10 bases in between. The CDR3 length is 13 residues. The chain has TRBV3-1 (or the pseudogene TRBV3-2) and TRBJ1-4, with no clear D. Sequences were derived from peripheral blood, sampled 28 days after the second AZD1222 dose. The TCR originated in an adult who received the AZD1222 COVID-19 vaccine. CDR3 nucleotide sequence: TGTGCCAGCAGCCATAGAACAGTCGAAAAACTGTTTTTT. Protein product: CASSHRTVEKLFF.